This passage covers 20 T cell receptor beta chains from one sample sequenced in a study of beta chain features in type 1 diabetes. Regarding the study as a whole: Among patients with Type 1 diabetes, TCRB CDR3s were moderately but significantly shorter in every one of the four CD4+ subsets.

No antigens are known for them. All of the isolated RNA was reverse transcribed, so expressed TCRB transcripts were sequenced. Assay: immunoSEQ multiplex PCR; the TCRdb copy retains only in-frame clones and omits some. The data contain 280,000 or so clones, over 14% of them singletons. The source material was naive CD4+ T cells from blood. These receptors were taken from a man between 18 and 29 years old with type 1 diabetes.

This clone was detected a few times. The chain carries TRBV7-2 and TRBJ2-5; TRBD2 matches at 8 bases. The germline V gene encodes CDR1 SGHTA and CDR2 FQGNSA. There are 12 residues in the CDR3. J was trimmed by 9 bases and V by 5 bases; bases with no gene match: 5. CDR3 in amino acids: CASSQSGLAQYF. In DNA form, the CDR3 reads TGTGCCAGCAGCCAATCGGGACTAGCCCAGTACTTC.

The rearrangement links TRBV19 to TRBJ1-5; maybe TRBD1 (5 bases). This CDR3 is 17 amino acids long. Per germline, CDR1 LNHDA and CDR2 SQIVND (reference sequence). Deletions cut 7 bases from V and 2 bases from J, with 21 bases between. For the CDR3, the DNA is TGTGCCAGTACCCGGGACGGGAGAACCATAGGCAATCAGCCCCAGCATTTT. Translation: CASTRDGRTIGNQPQHF.

In the case of this clone: This sample includes further DNA sequences coding for the same CDR3. This chain joins TRBV20-1 and TRBJ2-5; no clear D gene. V was shortened by 3 bases and J by 2 bases, with 4 bases between the two germline ends. The CDR3 is 11 residues long. Looked up from germline, CDR1 is DFQATT and CDR2 is SNEGSKA (reference sequence). The CDR3 region has the DNA TGCAGTGCTAGCCTTCAAGAGACCCAGTACTTC. Translation: CSASLQETQYF.

This clone showed up just a few times. The chain employs TRBV11-2 and TRBJ2-7; D may be TRBD2 (6 bases). Germline CDR1 reads SGHAT; CDR2 reads FQNNGV. V was cut by 5 bases and J by 6 bases, with 20 bases left in between. The CDR3 is 15 residues long. CDR3 DNA sequence: TGTGCCAGCAGCCAAAGCGGGTCTGTGGCCGCCGAGCAGTACTTC. It is translated as CASSQSGSVAAEQYF.

This clone was observed a few times. The V call is TRBV29-1, the J call TRBJ2-5; 15 nucleotides agree with TRBD2. The CDR3 is 14 amino acids. Germline trimming cut 4 bases from V and 4 bases from J; bases unmatched to any gene: 1. Per germline, CDR1 SQVTM and CDR2 ANQGSEA. CDR3 DNA sequence: TGCAGCGTTGGGGGACTAGCGGGAGGAGAGACCCAGTACTTC. This encodes CSVGGLAGGETQYF. The complete variable domain, with remaining parts taken from reference TRBV29-1 and TRBJ2-5, reads SAVISQKPSRDICQRGTSLTIQCQVDSQVTMMFWYRQQPGQSLTLIATANQGSEATYESGFVIDKFPISRPNLTFSTLTVSNMSPEDSSIYLCSVGGLAGGETQYFGPGTRLLVL.

The chain links TRBV12-5 to TRBJ2-3, with a tentative D call TRBD2 (7 bases). This CDR3 spans 16 amino acids. Per the germline V gene, CDR1 is LGHNT and CDR2 is FRNRAP. Deletions cut 4 bases from V and 6 bases from J, with 20 bases between. CDR3: CASGSGTAGAADTQYF. CDR3 nucleotide sequence: TGTGCTAGTGGTTCCGGGACGGCGGGGGCCGCGGATACGCAGTATTTT. Based on the CDR3 plus reference TRBV12-5 and TRBJ2-3, the full variable domain is DARVTQTPRHKVTEMGQEVTMRCQPILGHNTVFWYRQTMMQGLELLAYFRNRAPLDDSGMPKDRFSAEMPDATLATLKIQPSEPRDSAVYFCASGSGTAGAADTQYFGPGTRLTVL.

This clone was counted a few times. This chain uses TRBV28 with TRBJ2-7, with 8 bases lining up with TRBD1. V shed 2 bases, J shed 7 bases, and the junction held 13 bases outside the gene matches. Germline values: CDR1 MDHEN, CDR2 SYDVKM. This CDR3 is built from 16 residues. The CDR3 nucleotides are TGTGCCAGCAGTTTAGGTCACAGGGGGTTTCCCTTGGAGCAGTACTTC. Translated, it gives CASSLGHRGFPLEQYF.

The table lists this clone with a few counts. The rearrangement links TRBV5-5 to TRBJ2-7; 13 nucleotides match TRBD2. Germline loops: CDR1 SGHKS, CDR2 YYEKEE (reference sequence). This CDR3 contains 15 residues. After removal of 4 bases from V and 2 bases from J, the junction contained 3 bases not matched to a gene. This CDR3 is CASSPGTSGTYEQYF. The CDR3 coding sequence is TGTGCCAGCAGCCCAGGGACTAGCGGGACCTACGAGCAGTACTTC. The full variable domain, with the rest looked up from reference TRBV5-5 and TRBJ2-7, is DAGVTQSPTHLIKTRGQQVTLRCSPISGHKSVSWYQQVLGQGPQFIFQYYEKEERGRGNFPDRFSARQFPNYSSELNVNALLLGDSALYLCASSPGTSGTYEQYFGPGTRLTVT.

The J gene is TRBJ1-1, the V gene TRBV29-1, with D tentatively TRBD1 (5 bases). In germline, CDR1 is SQVTM, CDR2 ANQGSEA. The CDR3 has 13 amino acids. The ends were cut back, 6 bases at V and 3 bases at J, with 14 bases in the middle. CDR3 region: CSVAGRQYTEAFF. The CDR3 DNA reads TGCAGCGTGGCGGGACGTCAGTACACTGAAGCTTTCTTT.

This chain joins TRBV6-5 and TRBJ2-2; the D gene is possibly TRBD2 (5 bases). The germline CDR1 and CDR2 sequences are MNHEY and SVGAGI. The CDR3 is 15 amino acids. V lost 6 bases to trimming and J lost 2 bases, with 13 bases between them. CDR3 loop: CASSYRPGNTGELFF. CDR3 bases: TGTGCCAGCAGCTACCGTCCGGGAAACACCGGGGAGCTGTTTTTT.

This clone was observed a few times. The chain joins TRBV7-9 to TRBJ1-1, with TRBD1 identical over 7 bases. Unmatched junction bases numbered 11, after V lost 4 bases and J lost 0 bases. The V gene's germline CDR1 is SEHNR and CDR2 FQNEAQ (reference sequence). This CDR3 has 17 residues. The CDR3 DNA follows: TGTGCCAGCAGCTCCCCTCCCCCTGACAGGGTGAACACTGAAGCTTTCTTT. This gives the protein CASSSPPPDRVNTEAFF.

The chain joins TRBV30 to TRBJ2-7; 10 bases align to TRBD2. V shed 3 bases and J 2 bases; nucleotides not matched to a gene: 7. CDR1 and CDR2 from the germline V gene are GTSNPN and SVGIG (reference sequence). The CDR3 sequence is 15 residues long. The CDR3 DNA follows: TGTGCCTGGAGATCCCTAGCGGGAGTGACCTACGAGCAGTACTTC. Translating gives CAWRSLAGVTYEQYF.

This clone was seen repeatedly, ten times or more. This specimen includes other DNA sequences encoding the same CDR3. This chain joins TRBV29-1 and TRBJ1-1, with D maybe TRBD1 (5 bases). Per germline, CDR1 SQVTM and CDR2 ANQGSEA. V lost 6 bases and J 0 bases, leaving 11 bases between the germline ends. The CDR3 is 13 amino acids. The CDR3 region is CSVGRQLNTEAFF. In DNA form, the CDR3 reads TGCAGCGTCGGGAGACAGTTGAACACTGAAGCTTTCTTT.

This clone appeared a few times. The chain recombines TRBV11-2 with TRBJ2-7; D perhaps matches TRBD1 (5 bases). Trimming cost V 3 bases and J 2 bases, with 11 bases left between them. Germline loops: CDR1 SGHAT, CDR2 FQNNGV. This CDR3 has 14 residues. CDR3 region: CASSFDSYAYEQYF. The CDR3 DNA reads TGTGCCAGCAGCTTCGACAGTTATGCCTACGAGCAGTACTTC.

This chain uses TRBV28 with TRBJ1-5; unclear D gene. Germline CDR1 is MDHEN and CDR2 is SYDVKM. V was trimmed by 3 bases and J by 4 bases, leaving 10 bases between them. The CDR3 spans 14 residues. CDR3 nucleotides: TGTGCCAGCAGTTTGAGAAGATTTAATCAGCCCCAGCATTTT. It encodes CASSLRRFNQPQHF.

This clone has just a few counts. The chain has TRBV4-1 and TRBJ2-5; D may be TRBD1 (5 bases). V was trimmed by 1 base and J by 2 bases, leaving 8 bases between them. Germline V gives CDR1 MGHRA, CDR2 YSYEKL. The CDR3 runs 14 residues. CDR3 sequence: CASSQGQSQETQYF. As DNA, the CDR3 is TGCGCCAGCAGCCAAGGACAGAGTCAAGAGACCCAGTACTTC.

CDR3 nucleotides: TGCAGCGTCGGGACAGCACTAACCGAGACCCAGTACTTC. This codes for CSVGTALTETQYF. The gene calls are TRBV29-1 and TRBJ2-5; 7 bases agree with TRBD1. The trim removed 6 bases at V and 5 bases at J, leaving 9 bases unmatched. Germline V gene data show CDR1 as SQVTM and CDR2 as ANQGSEA. The CDR3 totals 13 residues.

Note on this clone: The junction differs from germline at one of its ends, possibly a read error. The chain employs TRBV30 and TRBJ2-1; 12 nucleotides agree with TRBD2. CDR1 GTSNPN and CDR2 SVGIG come from the germline V gene (reference sequence). The CDR3 consists of 14 residues. The CDR3 loop is CAGRTSGAYNEQFF. The CDR3 DNA reads TGTGCCGGGAGGACTAGCGGGGCCTACAATGAGCAGTTCTTC.

There are a few counts of this clone. This sequence joins TRBV7-9 and TRBJ2-5, with D perhaps matching TRBD1 (5 bases). CDR3 length: 11 amino acids. The germline V and J ends were trimmed by 3 bases and 9 bases, with 8 bases remaining between them. Germline CDR1 SEHNR, CDR2 FQNEAQ (reference sequence). The CDR3 sequence: CASSLQGSQYF. In nucleotides, the CDR3 is TGTGCCAGCAGCTTGCAGGGATCCCAGTACTTC.

In DNA, the CDR3 is TGTGCCAGCAGCTTAAGGACAGGGGAAGATACGCAGTATTTT. The encoded protein is CASSLRTGEDTQYF. The chain joins TRBV9 to TRBJ2-3; 9 bases map to TRBD1. The CDR3 extends over 14 amino acids. J gave up 5 bases and V 4 bases, and 5 bases lay outside the gene matches. Germline V gene sequence: CDR1 SGDLS, CDR2 YYNGEE.